The 26 T cell receptor beta chains presented below share a single source sample, sequenced in a study of vaccination and CD4 T cells after COVID-19. These receptors' antigens are unknown. Indicated treatment: roughly 10-day PBMC culture with coronavirus spike peptide pools or control peptides (ViraFEST assay). The unexposed donor provided CD4+ T cells, which were taken before the COVID-19 pandemic (2011-2018). Sequencing of the DNA from cultured CD4+ T cells was carried out with the Oncomine TCR Beta short-read assay. TCRdb analysed the PCR reads with MiXCR anew, one entry per CDR3 protein. The sample includes roughly 7,000 distinct CDR3 sequences, roughly 49% of them seen just once. Sequencing used CD4+ T cells from blood, cultured in vitro. Source of these receptors: a human donor in good health.

The table lists this clonotype with a few counts. The genes are TRBV21-1 and TRBJ1-2; the DNA was not used to check the table's D call, TRBD1. TRBV21-1 is a pseudogene segment. The CDR3 runs to 16 residues. The CDR3 DNA is TGTGCCAGCAGCACAGCCCGGGACAGGTGGGAGTGTGGCTACACCTTC. This encodes CASSTARDRWECGYTF.

The chain is built from TRBV11-2 and TRBJ2-5, with a tentative D call TRBD2 (6 bases). The V gene lost 4 bases and the J gene lost 5 bases, with 17 bases spanning the gap. This CDR3 spans 15 amino acids. Germline V lookup: CDR1 SGHAT, CDR2 FQNNGV. This CDR3 reads CASSYSNGEVETQYF. The CDR3 nucleotides are TGTGCCAGCAGCTATAGCAATGGGGAGGTTGAGACCCAGTACTTC. Variable domain in full (rest from reference TRBV11-2 and TRBJ2-5): EAGVAQSPRYKIIEKRQSVAFWCNPISGHATLYWYQQILGQGPKLLIQFQNNGVVDDSQLPKDRFSAERLKGVDSTLKIQPAKLEDSAVYLCASSYSNGEVETQYFGPGTRLLVL.

This clonotype is deemed medium-sized. The chain joins TRBV2 to TRBJ1-6; 9 bases fit TRBD1. The trim removed 6 bases at V and 6 bases at J, leaving 9 bases unmatched. This CDR3 contains 16 residues. CDR1 is SNHLY and CDR2 is FYNNEI in the germline V gene. The CDR3 nucleotides read TGTGCCAGCAGATCGTCCGGGACAGGGCGTAATTCACCCCTCCACTTT. This codes for CASRSSGTGRNSPLHF.

This clonotype has only a few counts. The chain uses TRBV7-2 and TRBJ1-1; D might be TRBD1 (5 bases). The V and J ends lost 5 bases and 5 bases respectively, with 15 bases between them. The CDR3 is made up of 14 amino acids. Germline V gene lookup returns CDR1 SGHTA and CDR2 FQGNSA. The DNA for the CDR3 is TGTGCCAGCAGCCCGCAATCAGGGTGGACTGAAGCTTTCTTT. Its translation is CASSPQSGWTEAFF.

J is TRBJ1-3 and V is TRBV10-1, with D uncertain. Germline CDR1 reads WNHNN; CDR2 reads SYGVQD (reference sequence). Trimming pared 4 bases from V and 0 bases from J, leaving 7 bases between. This CDR3 is built from 14 residues. The CDR3 DNA is TGCGCCAGCAGTGGAAGCTACTCTGGAAACACCATATATTTT. The encoded protein is CASSGSYSGNTIYF.

V and J are TRBV28 and TRBJ2-2; D remains ambiguous. There are 13 residues in the CDR3. Germline CDR1 and CDR2: MDHEN and SYDVKM. Deletions cut 10 bases from V and 7 bases from J, with 16 bases between. The CDR3 bases are TGTGCCACTTGGAAGGCCGTCTTCGGGGAGCTGTTTTTT. Amino acids: CATWKAVFGELFF.

The CDR3 loop is CASSPYGGPLNTEAFF. CDR3 nucleotide sequence: TGTGCCAGCAGCCCTTACGGGGGCCCCCTGAACACTGAAGCTTTCTTT. This sequence joins TRBV7-3 and TRBJ1-1; TRBD1 is a possible D gene (6 bases). Germline V gene data show CDR1 as SGHTA and CDR2 as FQGTGA. Trimming pared 5 bases from V and 0 bases from J, leaving 16 bases between. The CDR3 spans 16 residues.

This chain links TRBV10-3 with TRBJ1-1, with 7 bases aligning to TRBD1. The germline V gene encodes CDR1 ENHRY and CDR2 SYGVKD. Unmatched junction bases numbered 9, after V lost 0 bases and J lost 5 bases. The CDR3 loop spans 16 amino acids. The CDR3 sequence is CAISESPTGEVTEAFF. CDR3 bases: TGTGCCATCAGTGAGTCCCCCACAGGGGAGGTGACTGAAGCTTTCTTT.

The V gene is TRBV7-3, the J gene TRBJ2-1; no definite D call. Trimming shortened V by 5 bases and J by 10 bases, and 12 bases separated the two germline ends. Germline CDR1 is SGHTA and CDR2 is FQGTGA. The CDR3 is made up of 12 amino acids. The CDR3 loop reads CASSPGGPEQFF. The CDR3 DNA reads as TGTGCCAGCAGCCCCGGCGGCCCGGAGCAGTTCTTC.

Comment on this clonotype: The conserved closing phenylalanine or tryptophan is absent in this CDR3, likely reflecting a read error. This chain uses TRBV6-1 with TRBJ1-2, with D maybe TRBD1 (5 bases). Germline V lookup: CDR1 MNHNS, CDR2 SASEGT. The ends were cut back, 5 bases at V and 4 bases at J, with 11 bases in the middle. The CDR3 runs 13 residues. The CDR3 loop is CASSQGRGYGYTL. CDR3 nucleotide sequence: TGTGCCAGCAGTCAGGGTAGGGGCTATGGCTACACCCTC.

The chain employs TRBV6-2 or TRBV6-3 and TRBJ1-5; D unresolved. V was shortened by 0 bases and J by 1 base, with 4 bases between the two germline ends. The length of the CDR3 is 14 residues. CDR1 is MNHEY, CDR2 SVGEGT, per germline. The CDR3 DNA sequence: TGTGCCAGCAGTTACTCAGGGAGCAATCAGCCCCAGCATTTT. Translating gives CASSYSGSNQPQHF.

Written as DNA, the CDR3 is TGCAGTGCTAGACACGACGGTAATCAGCCCCAGCATTTT. Amino acids: CSARHDGNQPQHF. The rearrangement uses TRBV20-1 and TRBJ1-5; D call uncertain. The germline gives CDR1 DFQATT, CDR2 SNEGSKA (reference sequence). This CDR3 contains 13 residues. Trimming pared 2 bases from V and 4 bases from J, leaving 9 bases between.

This clonotype showed up just once. The chain uses TRBV6-1 and TRBJ1-1; D uncertain. Germline CDR1 and CDR2: MNHNS and SASEGT. This CDR3 spans 14 amino acids. V was cut by 10 bases and J by 2 bases, with 17 bases left in between. The CDR3 coding sequence is TGTGCCACGGCCGATAGGGAGATAAACACTGAAGCTTTCTTT. This gives the protein CATADREINTEAFF.

This clonotype was observed a few times. The chain carries TRBV20-1 and TRBJ2-5; the match to TRBD2 covers 8 bases. The CDR3 has 16 amino acids. Germline lookup yields CDR1 DFQATT and CDR2 SNEGSKA (reference sequence). Trimming removed 4 bases from V and 7 bases from J; junction bases left unmatched: 17. The CDR3 reads CSATPTGTSGRGTQYF. In DNA, the CDR3 is TGCAGTGCTACGCCTACCGGGACTAGTGGGAGGGGGACCCAGTACTTC.

V and J are TRBV11-2 and TRBJ1-5; perhaps TRBD1 as D (5 bases). This CDR3 spans 15 amino acids. CDR1 is SGHAT and CDR2 is FQNNGV in the germline V gene. Trimming took 4 bases from V and 0 from J, leaving 10 bases between them. This CDR3 reads CASSSQQGSNQPQHF. Here the CDR3 DNA reads TGTGCCAGCAGCTCCCAGCAGGGTAGCAATCAGCCCCAGCATTTT.

The rearrangement links TRBV20-1 to TRBJ2-1; 7 nucleotides align to TRBD2. The V and J ends lost 5 bases and 9 bases, in that order; junction bases with no gene match: 13. Germline CDR1 is DFQATT and CDR2 is SNEGSKA (reference sequence). This CDR3 spans 14 amino acids. The CDR3 loop reads CSAPSGSGDGEQFF. The CDR3 DNA sequence: TGCAGTGCTCCCTCTGGAAGCGGGGATGGTGAGCAGTTCTTC.

The chain carries TRBV6-2 or TRBV6-3 and TRBJ2-3, with D perhaps TRBD2 (6 bases). Per germline, CDR1 MNHEY and CDR2 SVGEGT. V gave up 7 bases and J gave up 0 bases, with 14 bases separating them. This CDR3 contains 15 residues. The CDR3 region is CASTPRAGSTDTQYF. The CDR3 nucleotides read TGTGCCAGCACCCCGAGGGCGGGGAGCACAGATACGCAGTATTTT.

This chain connects TRBV20-1 to TRBJ1-2; D is unclear. Trimming stripped 5 bases from V and 8 bases from J, with 15 bases between. CDR3 length equals 12 residues. Germline V gene lookup returns CDR1 DFQATT and CDR2 SNEGSKA (reference sequence). The CDR3: CSAEQTFGGYTF. The CDR3 coding sequence is TGCAGTGCTGAACAGACTTTCGGGGGCTACACCTTC.

This chain's CDR3 is CASSLLGTGGFEQYF. The DNA of the CDR3 is TGTGCCAGCAGTTTATTAGGGACAGGGGGCTTCGAGCAGTACTTC. The chain joins TRBV27 to TRBJ2-7, with 12 bases aligning to TRBD1. This CDR3 comprises 15 residues. Germline CDR1 and CDR2: MNHEY and SMNVEV (reference sequence). Trimming cost V 1 base and J 6 bases; bases outside gene matches: 4.

CDR3: CSARGGGFAPTEQFF. The DNA for the CDR3 is TGCAGTGCTAGAGGCGGGGGGTTCGCCCCCACTGAGCAGTTCTTC. The V and J genes are TRBV20-1 and TRBJ2-1; 8 nucleotides line up with TRBD2. V was clipped by 1 base and J by 9 bases; unmatched bases: 11. The CDR3 loop spans 15 amino acids. CDR1 and CDR2 (germline): DFQATT, SNEGSKA (reference sequence).

This clonotype was seen a few times. This sequence joins TRBV19 and TRBJ1-1; D may be TRBD1 (6 bases). Germline V lookup: CDR1 LNHDA, CDR2 SQIVND (reference sequence). Trimming stripped 7 bases from V and 8 bases from J, with 14 bases between. This CDR3 contains 12 residues. The CDR3 DNA reads as TGTGCCAGTACTCGGGTTGGGACAGAAGCTTTCTTT. Its translation: CASTRVGTEAFF.

V and J are TRBV6-1 and TRBJ1-1, with TRBD1 as a possible D gene (6 bases). Germline V gene data show CDR1 as MNHNS and CDR2 as SASEGT. Trimming took 8 bases from V and 2 from J, leaving 12 bases between them. This CDR3 contains 13 residues. Here the CDR3 DNA reads TGTGCCAGCTGGAGGGACACCAACACTGAAGCTTTCTTT. This gives the protein CASWRDTNTEAFF.

V is TRBV7-8 and J is TRBJ1-6; 7 nucleotides align to TRBD1. This CDR3 is built from 15 residues. The V gene end was trimmed by 5 bases and the J gene end by 9 bases; junction bases not matched to a gene: 10. Germline CDR1 reads SGHVS; CDR2 reads FQNEAQ. The CDR3 loop is CASSPQQGSLSPLHF. The CDR3 nucleotides read TGTGCCAGCAGCCCCCAACAGGGGAGCCTTTCACCCCTCCACTTT.

This chain links TRBV6-1 with TRBJ2-2, with D unresolved. The CDR3 totals 12 residues. Germline V gives CDR1 MNHNS, CDR2 SASEGT. V was shortened by 8 bases and J by 6 bases, with 10 bases between the two germline ends. CDR3 protein: CASRGVSGELFF. CDR3 sequence (DNA): TGTGCCAGCCGAGGCGTCTCCGGGGAGCTGTTTTTT.

This sequence joins TRBV20-1 and TRBJ1-5; D is undetermined. The germline V gene encodes CDR1 DFQATT and CDR2 SNEGSKA (reference sequence). V lost 5 bases and J lost 5, with 13 bases in between. The CDR3 has 13 amino acids. The CDR3 sequence: CSAYAGNDQPQHF. CDR3 sequence (DNA): TGCAGTGCTTACGCGGGCAACGATCAGCCCCAGCATTTT.

The rearrangement joins TRBV12-3 or TRBV12-4 to TRBJ2-1; a weak D match, TRBD2 (6 bases). The CDR3 spans 14 residues. Trimming took 8 bases from V and 2 from J, leaving 13 bases between them. The CDR3 loop reads CASLSRLAYNEQFF. The CDR3 DNA reads as TGTGCCAGCCTCAGCCGACTAGCCTACAATGAGCAGTTCTTC.